Listed below are T cell receptor beta chains from one sample, sequenced in a study of neurological immune-mediated disorders. Via MiXCR, TCRdb re-called the 5' RACE reads, giving one row per CDR3 protein. Of 45,000 to 65,000 distinct CDR3 sequences in the sample, over 4% were seen once. The sample was PBMCs. Receptors originate from a man over 45 with multiple sclerosis. Each CDR3 is given without its conserved first and last residue.

V,CDR3
TRBV4-1,ASSQGFDRLNQPQN
TRBV7-9,ASSLASGRLNEQF
TRBV27,ASSLRGHGTYEQY
TRBV4-1,ASSHPDRDVIYGYT
TRBV7-8,ASSLAILAVSYEQY
TRBV7-9,ASSPRGNSYNEQF
TRBV7-2,SSSIQSEETQY
TRBV4-1,ASSQDSRWPQH
TRBV7-2,ASSLGTPRTDTQY
TRBV20-1,SARDWSGNQPQH
TRBV28,ASSFRAQWETQY
TRBV30,ALSRDRNEKLF
TRBV20-1,SARIPGQYSYEQY
TRBV7-6,ASSLADRYEQY
TRBV6-6,ASVGPSRKAF
TRBV6-2/TRBV6-3,ASNPERGLNTDTQY
TRBV7-8,ASSPVGGWTDTQY
TRBV5-1,ASSLGRGIRDNEQF
TRBV27,ASSLSTGGGSPLN
TRBV7-9,ASSYRRDTEAF
TRBV20-1,SARDRVTGIVQY
TRBV12-3/TRBV12-4,ASSPGFSSNTIY
TRBV7-8,ASSLAPRGTDTQY
TRBV4-1,ASSQWLAFYEQY
TRBV2,ASEAGSSYNEQF
TRBV29-1,SVETGGPETQY
TRBV28,ASTLGEGIYEQY
TRBV7-3,ASSLGLGPYEQY
TRBV6-5,ASSSARRTGLDEQY
TRBV2,ASRDRTYEQY
TRBV5-6,ASSPDLQSTDTQY
TRBV20-1,STTAHQETQY
TRBV12-3/TRBV12-4,ASTSQAGVGGGETQY
TRBV14,ASSHWTRSTDTQY
TRBV9,ASSVGTGFNQPQH
TRBV29-1,SVGKDFEQF
TRBV10-2,ASKSAGSTDTQY
TRBV4-1,ASSLGFYQGTDTQY
TRBV20-1,SLKSGSSNQPQH
TRBV20-1,SAREVGHRYEQY
TRBV20-1,SALVPPTSGTKDTQY
TRBV12-3/TRBV12-4,ASSFELSEQY